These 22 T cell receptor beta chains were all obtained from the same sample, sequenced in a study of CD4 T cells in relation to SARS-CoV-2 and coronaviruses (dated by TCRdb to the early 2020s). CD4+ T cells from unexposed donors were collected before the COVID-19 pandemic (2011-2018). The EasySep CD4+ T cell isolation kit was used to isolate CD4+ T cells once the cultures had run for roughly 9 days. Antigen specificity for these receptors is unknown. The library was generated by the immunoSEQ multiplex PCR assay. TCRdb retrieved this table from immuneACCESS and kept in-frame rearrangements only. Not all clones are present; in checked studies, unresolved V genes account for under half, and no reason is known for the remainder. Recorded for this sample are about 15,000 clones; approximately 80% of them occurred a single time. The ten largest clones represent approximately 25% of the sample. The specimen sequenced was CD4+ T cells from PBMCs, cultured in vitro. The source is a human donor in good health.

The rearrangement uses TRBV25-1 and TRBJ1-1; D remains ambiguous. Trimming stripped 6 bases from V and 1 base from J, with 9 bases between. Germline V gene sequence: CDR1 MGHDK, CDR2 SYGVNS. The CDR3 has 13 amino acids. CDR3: CASSPTWNTEAFF. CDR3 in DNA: TGTGCCAGCAGCCCTACCTGGAACACTGAAGCTTTCTTT.

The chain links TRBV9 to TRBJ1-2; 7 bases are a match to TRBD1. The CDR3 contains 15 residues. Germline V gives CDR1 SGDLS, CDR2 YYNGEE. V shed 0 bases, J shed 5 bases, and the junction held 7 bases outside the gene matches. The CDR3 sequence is CASSVATGQPYGYTF. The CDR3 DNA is TGTGCCAGCAGCGTAGCTACGGGACAGCCATATGGCTACACCTTC.

In nucleotides, the CDR3 is TGTGCCACCAGCCCGGGACAGGGGAGCTCTGGAAACACCATATATTTT. Protein product: CATSPGQGSSGNTIYF. The rearrangement joins TRBV24-1 to TRBJ1-3; 10 bases are a match to TRBD1. The CDR3 sequence is 16 residues long. Germline V gene lookup returns CDR1 KGHDR and CDR2 SFDVKD. Unmatched junction bases numbered 5, after V lost 7 bases and J lost 0 bases.

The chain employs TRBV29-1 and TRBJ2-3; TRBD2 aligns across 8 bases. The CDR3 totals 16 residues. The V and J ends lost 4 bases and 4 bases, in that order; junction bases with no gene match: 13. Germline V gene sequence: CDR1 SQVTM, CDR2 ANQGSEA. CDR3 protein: CSVARVGGDVADTQYF. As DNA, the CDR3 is TGCAGCGTTGCCCGTGTCGGGGGGGACGTGGCAGATACGCAGTATTTT.

CDR3 sequence reads: CASSSTGANYQPQHF. The CDR3 region has the DNA TGCGCCAGCTCGTCGACAGGGGCAAACTATCAGCCCCAGCATTTT. The chain carries TRBV4-1 and TRBJ1-5; TRBD1 matches at 8 bases. Germline CDR1 reads MGHRA; CDR2 reads YSYEKL. The CDR3 sequence is 15 residues long. The J segment lost 5 bases and the V segment lost 8 bases, leaving 11 bases of the junction unmatched.

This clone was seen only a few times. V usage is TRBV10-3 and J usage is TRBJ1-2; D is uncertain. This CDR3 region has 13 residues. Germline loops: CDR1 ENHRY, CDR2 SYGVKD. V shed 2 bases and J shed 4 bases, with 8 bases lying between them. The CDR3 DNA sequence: TGTGCCATCAGTGAGATGGAAACCTATGGCTACACCTTC. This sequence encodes CAISEMETYGYTF.

CDR3 in DNA: TGTGCCAGCTCACACGGGGTCTACACAGATACGCAGTATTTT. The encoded protein is CASSHGVYTDTQYF. This chain joins TRBV18 and TRBJ2-3, with a possible D match to TRBD2 (5 bases). Germline CDR1 and CDR2: KGHSH and LQKENI. The V and J ends lost 4 bases and 2 bases respectively, with 10 bases between them. CDR3 length: 14 amino acids.

CDR3 nucleotide sequence: TGTGCCAGCAGTCAAGGGGTGAACTATGGCTACACCTTC. Translating it yields CASSQGVNYGYTF. The V call is TRBV5-6, the J call TRBJ1-2; perhaps TRBD1 as D (5 bases). Germline-derived CDR1 and CDR2 are SGHDT and YYEEEE. The CDR3 spans 13 residues. V was clipped by 5 bases and J by 2 bases, with 10 bases between them.

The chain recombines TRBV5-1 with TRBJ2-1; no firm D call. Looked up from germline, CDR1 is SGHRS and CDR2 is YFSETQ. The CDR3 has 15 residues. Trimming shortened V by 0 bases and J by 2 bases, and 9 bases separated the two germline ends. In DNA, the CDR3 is TGCGCCAGCAGCTTGGACCCCCATACCTACAATGAGCAGTTCTTC. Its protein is CASSLDPHTYNEQFF.

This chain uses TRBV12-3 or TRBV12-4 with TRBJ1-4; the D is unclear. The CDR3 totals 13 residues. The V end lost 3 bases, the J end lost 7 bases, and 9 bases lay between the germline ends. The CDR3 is CASSFGEGEKLFF. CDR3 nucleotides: TGTGCCAGCAGTTTCGGGGAGGGTGAAAAACTGTTTTTT.

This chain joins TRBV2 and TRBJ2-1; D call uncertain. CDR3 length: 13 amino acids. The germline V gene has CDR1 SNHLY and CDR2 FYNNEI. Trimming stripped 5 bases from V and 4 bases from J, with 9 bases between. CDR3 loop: CASSRGEYNEQFF. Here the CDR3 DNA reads TGTGCCAGCAGTCGAGGAGAGTACAATGAGCAGTTCTTC.

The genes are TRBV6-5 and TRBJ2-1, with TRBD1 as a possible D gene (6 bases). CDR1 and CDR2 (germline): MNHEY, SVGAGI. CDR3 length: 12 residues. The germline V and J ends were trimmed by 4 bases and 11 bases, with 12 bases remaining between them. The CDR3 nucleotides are TGTGCCAGCAGTTCGACGGACAGAAAGCAGTTCTTC. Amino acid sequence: CASSSTDRKQFF.

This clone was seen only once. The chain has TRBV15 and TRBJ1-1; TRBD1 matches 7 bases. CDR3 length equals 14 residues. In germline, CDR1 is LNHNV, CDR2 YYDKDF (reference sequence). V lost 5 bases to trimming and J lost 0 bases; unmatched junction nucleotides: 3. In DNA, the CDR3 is TGTGCCACCAGCCACGGGACAGTGAACACTGAAGCTTTCTTT. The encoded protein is CATSHGTVNTEAFF.

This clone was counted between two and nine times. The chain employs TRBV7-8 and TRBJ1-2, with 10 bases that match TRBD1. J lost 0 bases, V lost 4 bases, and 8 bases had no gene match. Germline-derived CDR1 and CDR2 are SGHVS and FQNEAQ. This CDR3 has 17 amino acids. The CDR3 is CASSSSGTGDSNYGYTF. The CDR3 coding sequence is TGTGCCAGCAGCTCCTCCGGGACAGGGGACTCTAACTATGGCTACACCTTC.

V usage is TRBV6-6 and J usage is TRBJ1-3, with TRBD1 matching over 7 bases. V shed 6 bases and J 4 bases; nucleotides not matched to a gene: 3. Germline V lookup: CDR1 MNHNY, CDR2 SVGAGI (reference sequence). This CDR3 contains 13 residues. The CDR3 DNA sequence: TGTGCCAGCAGGGGACAGTCGGGAAACACCATATATTTT. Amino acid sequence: CASRGQSGNTIYF.

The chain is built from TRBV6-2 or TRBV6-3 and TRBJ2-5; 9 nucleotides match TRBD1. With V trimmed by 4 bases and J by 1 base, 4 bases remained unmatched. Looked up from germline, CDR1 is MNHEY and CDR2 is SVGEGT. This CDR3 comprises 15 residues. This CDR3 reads CASSLQGAPQETQYF. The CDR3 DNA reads TGTGCCAGCAGTTTACAGGGGGCGCCCCAAGAGACCCAGTACTTC.

The CDR3 protein is CASSETSWTSGREVYEQYF. As DNA, the CDR3 is TGTGCCAGCAGTGAAACCTCTTGGACTAGCGGGAGGGAGGTATACGAGCAGTACTTC. V is TRBV6-1 and J is TRBJ2-7; TRBD2 agrees at 15 bases. This CDR3 has 19 residues. With V trimmed by 2 bases and J by 4 bases, 12 bases remained unmatched. Germline V gene data show CDR1 as MNHNS and CDR2 as SASEGT.

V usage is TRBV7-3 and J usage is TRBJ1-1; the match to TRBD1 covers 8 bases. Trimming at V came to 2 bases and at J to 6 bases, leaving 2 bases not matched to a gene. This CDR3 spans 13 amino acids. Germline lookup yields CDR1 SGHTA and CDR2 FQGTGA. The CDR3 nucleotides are TGTGCCAGCAGCTTACAGGGGGCGTCTGAAGCTTTCTTT. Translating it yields CASSLQGASEAFF.

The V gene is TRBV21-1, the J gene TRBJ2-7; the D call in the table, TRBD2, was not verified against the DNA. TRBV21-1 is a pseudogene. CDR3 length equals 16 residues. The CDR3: CASSKAGREGSYEQYF. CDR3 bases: TGTGCCAGCAGCAAAGCTGGGCGGGAGGGCTCCTACGAGCAGTACTTC.

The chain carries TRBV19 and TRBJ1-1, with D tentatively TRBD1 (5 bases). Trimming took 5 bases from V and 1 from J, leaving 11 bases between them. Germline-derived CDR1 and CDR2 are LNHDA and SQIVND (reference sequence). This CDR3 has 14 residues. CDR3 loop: CASSEGRENTEAFF. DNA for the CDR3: TGTGCCAGTAGTGAGGGACGGGAGAACACTGAAGCTTTCTTT.

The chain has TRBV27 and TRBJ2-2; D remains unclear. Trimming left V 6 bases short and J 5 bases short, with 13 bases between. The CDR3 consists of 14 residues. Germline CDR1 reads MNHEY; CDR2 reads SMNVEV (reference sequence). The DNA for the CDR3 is TGTGCCAGCAGCTTAACTTTTTTTACCGGGGAGCTGTTTTTT. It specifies CASSLTFFTGELFF.

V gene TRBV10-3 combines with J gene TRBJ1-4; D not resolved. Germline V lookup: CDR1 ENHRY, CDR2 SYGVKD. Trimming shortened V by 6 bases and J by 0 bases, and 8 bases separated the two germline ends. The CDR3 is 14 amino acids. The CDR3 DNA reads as TGTGCCATCAGAGACGGCGCAACTAATGAAAAACTGTTTTTT. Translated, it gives CAIRDGATNEKLFF.